The present T cell receptor (beta chain) was sequenced within a study of blood T cells in healthy people across ages. In its sample, this clonotype was seen a few times. Trimming pared 6 bases from V and 0 bases from J, leaving 19 bases between. The CDR3 spans 17 residues. Germline V gene data show CDR1 as SGHVS and CDR2 as FNYEAQ. A second about 7 to 12 cycle PCR used barcoded and J-beta primers. TCRdb re-called the 5' RACE reads through MiXCR, storing one row per CDR3 protein. The repertoire holds some 790,000 distinct CDR3 sequences, with roughly 26% as singletons. The material sequenced was blood. The chain carries TRBV7-6 and TRBJ2-3, with D possibly matching TRBD2 (7 bases). This clonotype was obtained from a woman aged 80 or over in good health. The CDR3 loop is CASSRRAGGQSTDTQYF. Here the CDR3 DNA reads TGTGCCAGCAGTCGCAGGGCCGGGGGGCAGAGCACAGATACGCAGTATTTT.